This section outlines one T cell receptor (beta chain) sequence together with its context. TCRdb's table, derived via immunoSEQ multiplex PCR, lists solely in-frame clones and lacks some. The profile shows about 600,000 clones, more than 95% of them singletons. This entry comes from a study of shared clonotypes between healthy human individuals. Sequencing used naive CD4+ T cells sorted from blood. The subset was: CD45RA+ positively selected. The TCR sequence derives from a young woman in good health.

As DNA, the CDR3 is TGTGCCAGCAGAGTTTTAGGAACAGGGATGACCTACAATGAGCAGTTCTTC. The encoded protein is CASRVLGTGMTYNEQFF. The rearrangement uses TRBV2 and TRBJ2-1, with D possibly TRBD1 on 6 matching bases. This CDR3 is built from 17 residues. Germline V gives CDR1 SNHLY, CDR2 FYNNEI. Trimming removed 6 bases from V and 2 bases from J, with 20 bases in between.